The present T cell receptor (beta chain) was sequenced within a study of OX40 agonist ivuxolimab in advanced cancers. The table came from immunoSEQ multiplex PCR; TCRdb's copy has only in-frame clones and leaves some out. The table includes 35,000 to 45,000 clones, roughly nine tenths detected once. Findings and caveats of the study: Near-lowest levels of clonal expansion characterized partial responders at 0.1-3.0 mg/kg. Some nonresponders also had low normalized T-cell clonal expansion.

On cycle 4 day 1 and cycle 7 day 1, as well as at baseline, blood was sampled. The CDR3 is made up of 11 amino acids. V lost 0 bases and J lost 8, with 4 bases in between. CDR1 and CDR2 (germline): GTSNPN, SVGIG (reference sequence). Comments on this clone: The antigen remains undetermined.

The starting material was CD4+ or CD8+ T cells sorted from blood, obtained in a trial of the OX40 agonist ivuxolimab. The receptor was isolated from an adult with an advanced solid tumor such as melanoma, head and neck, liver or kidney cancer. V and J are TRBV30 and TRBJ1-4; D uncertain. The CDR3 sequence: CAWSVREKLFF. The CDR3 region has the DNA TGTGCCTGGAGTGTAAGGGAAAAACTGTTTTTT. The full variable domain, completed using reference TRBV30 and TRBJ1-4, is SQTIHQWPATLVQPVGSPLSLECTVEGTSNPNLYWYRQAAGRGLQLLFYSVGIGQISSEVPQNLSASRPQDRQFILSSKKLLLSDSGFYLCAWSVREKLFFGSGTQLSVL.